This T cell receptor (beta chain) was sequenced in a study of cytomegalovirus exposure and HLA in healthy donors. Measured with immunoSEQ multiplex PCR; TCRdb has only the in-frame clones, and not every one. Of more than 70,000 clones listed, almost 97% were seen once; the top ten hold about 1.5%. Trimming removed 0 bases from V and 4 bases from J, with 18 bases in between. CDR3 length equals 17 residues. Germline V gives CDR1 LNHDA, CDR2 SQIVND (reference sequence). This clonotype originated in a man aged 18 to 30 in good health and CMV-seropositive. The V gene is TRBV19, the J gene TRBJ1-1; D possibly corresponds to TRBD1 (5 bases). Sequenced sample: PBMCs. The DNA of the CDR3 is TGTGCCAGTAGTATAGATTTAGTACGCCAGGGAAGCACTGAAGCTTTCTTT. Translating gives CASSIDLVRQGSTEAFF.